These T cell receptor beta chains were read from a single sample in a study of identical twins. TCRdb ran MiXCR on the 5' RACE reads and lists one entry per CDR3 protein. The sample lists 690,000 or so distinct CDR3 sequences, 8.6% occurring once. The same sample was also studied in work on yellow fever vaccine responses in identical twins.

Sequenced material: PBMCs. The receptors stem from a woman younger than 30 in good health. Both conserved end residues are trimmed from each CDR3.

>16|TRBV7-9
ASHSPPSGRASDGELF
>9|TRBV29-1
SVGLPYEQY
>12|TRBV6-5
ASSYVRGDYGYT
>13|TRBV5-1
ASSSTGTINQPQH
>13|TRBV21-1
ASSKGSGKGSEQF
>12|TRBV2
ASKALPTAGEQY
>11|TRBV2
ASSPGGVEEQY
>15|TRBV5-5
ASSLDFPAGSYNEQF
>14|TRBV29-1
SVEGEGVSSYNEQF
>13|TRBV5-1
ASRMLAGGSDTQY
>9|TRBV29-1
SGAEGGTQY
>16|TRBV3-1
ASSQGPPGQGALETQY
>11|TRBV10-2
ASSEWGNQPQH
>16|TRBV9
ASSVFSGLAGNQETQY
>14|TRBV27
ASSLSTGFGNQPQH
>12|TRBV12-3/TRBV12-4
ASTGGGLGETQY
>13|TRBV4-1
ASSARAGLPEKLF
>10|TRBV28
ASGARGYGYT
>14|TRBV11-2
ASSPAGGGLSNEQF
>17|TRBV4-3
ASSQELAGRRLNTGELF
>12|TRBV27
ASGQGVGANVLT
>9|TRBV3-1
ASSQDSGYT
>11|TRBV28
ASRTGTEDGYT
>17|TRBV6-2/TRBV6-3
ASSYSWSSGVQSYNEQF
>12|TRBV10-3
ALLDSRTNYGYT
>16|TRBV6-2/TRBV6-3
ASSYGYSGRSSYNEQF
>13|TRBV14
ASSQDQGLNTEAF
>12|TRBV7-2
ASSWTGNGQPQH
>14|TRBV27
ASSLSWGLNTGELF
>11|TRBV9
ASSNPSGGEQY
>15|TRBV3-1
ASSHRLAGLSYNEQF
>15|TRBV14
ASSPRTSGISTDTQY
>13|TRBV12-3/TRBV12-4
ASMGPTRDTDTQY
>14|TRBV2
ASLRRGGLVTDTQY
>14|TRBV29-1
SVADVRSYSTDTQY
>12|TRBV5-1
ASSLVTGAGGYT
>14|TRBV25-1
ASSDRTSGRPYEQY
>11|TRBV12-3/TRBV12-4
ASSFREGTEAF
>16|TRBV6-1
ASSQRGPTGTGNHEQF
>13|TRBV6-1
ASRWGRGLGTEAF
>13|TRBV10-3
AISESVTSRGAQY